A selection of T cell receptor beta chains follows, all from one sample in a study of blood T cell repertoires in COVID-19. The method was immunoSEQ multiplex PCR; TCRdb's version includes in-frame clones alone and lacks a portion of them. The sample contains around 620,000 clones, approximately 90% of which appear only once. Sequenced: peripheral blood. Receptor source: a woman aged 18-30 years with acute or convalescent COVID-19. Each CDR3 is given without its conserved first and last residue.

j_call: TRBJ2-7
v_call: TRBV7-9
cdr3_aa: ASSFLGTSYEQY

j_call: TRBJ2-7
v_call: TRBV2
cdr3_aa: ASSQGGRSYEQY

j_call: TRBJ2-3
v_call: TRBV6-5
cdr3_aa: ASSPAGDTQY

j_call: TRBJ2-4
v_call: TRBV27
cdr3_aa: ASSLSAFGAGKNIQY

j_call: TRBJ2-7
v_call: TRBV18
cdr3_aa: ASSPIGTGYFF

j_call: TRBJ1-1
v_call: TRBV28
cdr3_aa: ASSLMGARTEAF

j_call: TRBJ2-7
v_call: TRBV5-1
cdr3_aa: ASSLETASYEQY

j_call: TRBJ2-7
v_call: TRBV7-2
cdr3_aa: ASSLVGGNEQY

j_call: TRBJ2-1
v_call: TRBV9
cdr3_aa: ASTSSEYNEQF

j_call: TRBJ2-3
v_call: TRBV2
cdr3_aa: ASSGTFTSTDTQY

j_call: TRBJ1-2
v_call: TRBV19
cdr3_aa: ASSVGTAAFANYGYT

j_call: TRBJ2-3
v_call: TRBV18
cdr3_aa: ASSPGEGAVGTQY

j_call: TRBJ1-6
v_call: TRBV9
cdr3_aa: AGELRSYNSPLH

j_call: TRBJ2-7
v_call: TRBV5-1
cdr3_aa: ASSLDQGQGYEQY

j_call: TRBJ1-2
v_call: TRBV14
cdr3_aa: ASSPPTGSANYGYT

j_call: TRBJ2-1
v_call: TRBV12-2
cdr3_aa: ASRLAPGERGSYNEQF

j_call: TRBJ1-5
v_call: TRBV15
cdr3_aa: ATSRGGGLGNQPQH

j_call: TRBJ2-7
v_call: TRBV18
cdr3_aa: ASSPMASGTGNEQY

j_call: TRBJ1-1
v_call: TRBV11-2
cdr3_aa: ASSFRQGNTEAF

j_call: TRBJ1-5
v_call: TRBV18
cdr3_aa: ASSPPDSRQPQH

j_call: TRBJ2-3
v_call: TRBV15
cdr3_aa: ATSGYAGYDTQY

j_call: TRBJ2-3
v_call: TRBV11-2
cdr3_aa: ASSLREIAGASTDTQY

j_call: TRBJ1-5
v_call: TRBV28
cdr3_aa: ASSFAGEGNQPQH

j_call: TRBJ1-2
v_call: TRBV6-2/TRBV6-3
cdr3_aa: ASSSMGRENYGYT

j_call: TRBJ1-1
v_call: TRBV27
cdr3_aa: AAGGGYTEAF

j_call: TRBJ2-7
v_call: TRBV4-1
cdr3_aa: ASSFRDRAPYEQY

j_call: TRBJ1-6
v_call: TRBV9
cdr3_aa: ASSVAVLNSPLH

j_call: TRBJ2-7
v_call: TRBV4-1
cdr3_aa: ASSQEPGGLSYEQY

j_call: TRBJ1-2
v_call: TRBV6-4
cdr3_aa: ASSPGDSGGDGYT

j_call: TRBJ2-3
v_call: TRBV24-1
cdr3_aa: ATSDSTGGRTDTQY

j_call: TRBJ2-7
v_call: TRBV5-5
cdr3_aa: ASSARTGVLIPYEQY

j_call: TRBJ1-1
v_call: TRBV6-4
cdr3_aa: ASGLTGEVTEAF

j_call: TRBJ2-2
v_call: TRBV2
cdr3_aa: ASSGRAGGSGELF

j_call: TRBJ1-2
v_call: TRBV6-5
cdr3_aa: ASRTGESNYGYT

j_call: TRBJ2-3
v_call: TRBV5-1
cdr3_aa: ASSLLSVSGGGDTQY